The sequence of this TCR beta chain was determined in a study of shared clonotypes between healthy human individuals. Sequenced by immunoSEQ multiplex PCR; TCRdb stores in-frame clones only, minus some. This table has roughly 1 million clones, about 75% appearing once. Trimming left V 3 bases short and J 2 bases short, with 9 bases between. The CDR3 covers 14 residues. CDR1 and CDR2 from the germline V gene are MRHNA and SNTAGT. This receptor was obtained from a man aged 18 to 29 in good health. The sequenced material came from memory CD4+ T cells sorted from blood. Subset: CD45RA-negative fraction. The rearrangement uses TRBV6-4 and TRBJ2-3; D is unresolved. The CDR3 nucleotides are TGTGCCAGCAGTGAAAACTTAAACACAGATACGCAGTATTTT. It specifies CASSENLNTDTQYF.